This is a list of T cell receptor beta chains from one sample in a study of T cells in Graves' hyperthyroidism and ophthalmopathy. One entry per CDR3 protein, called by TCRdb with MiXCR from the multiplex PCR reads. This sample has around 690,000 distinct CDR3 sequences; 15% to 20% occur once, and the top ten carry around 15%. Sequenced material: blood. The receptors originated from a man between 45 and 60 years old with Graves' hyperthyroidism. Each CDR3 is given with its conserved first and last residue. A D gene is named only where the DNA matches it firmly. Clone size is given for some rows only: seen once, a few or many times, or a class if the clone is expanded.

d_call j_call clone_size cdr3_length v_call cdr3_nt cdr3_aa
. TRBJ1-5 many 16 TRBV6-1 TGTGCCAGCAGCCGAATGTCGGACAATAGCAATCAGCCCCAGCATTTT CASSRMSDNSNQPQHF
TRBD1 TRBJ1-1 many 13 TRBV30 TGTGCCTGGAGGGACAGGGGGGAGACTGAAGCTTTCTTT CAWRDRGETEAFF
TRBD1 TRBJ2-7 few 16 TRBV10-2 TGCGCCAGCCTCCGATCATGGGCCGAGGGGGCTTACGAGCAGTACTTC CASLRSWAEGAYEQYF
. TRBJ2-7 . 15 TRBV6-1 TGTGCCAGCAGTTACAGCGGTAGGGACTCCTACGAGCAGTACTTC CASSYSGRDSYEQYF
. TRBJ2-7 . 14 TRBV4-3 TGCGCCAGCAGCCACAGCTCTAACTCCTACGAGCAGTACTTC CASSHSSNSYEQYF
. TRBJ1-2 many 15 TRBV11-2 TGTGCCAGCAGCTTAAACGAGGGGTTGGACTATGGCTACACCTTC CASSLNEGLDYGYTF
. TRBJ1-2 . 15 TRBV18 TGTGCCAGCTCACTATCACAGGGCTCCTTGGATGGCTACACCTTC CASSLSQGSLDGYTF
TRBD2 TRBJ2-1 many 16 TRBV2 TGTGCCAGCAGTGAAGGTCTAGCGGGAACCTACAATGAGCAGTTCTTC CASSEGLAGTYNEQFF
. TRBJ2-5 many 13 TRBV29-1 TGCAGCGTTGAAGCCCCAGGTCAAGAGACCCAGTACTTC CSVEAPGQETQYF
. TRBJ1-2 many 12 TRBV20-1 TGCAGTGCCACCGACCTACCCTATGGCTACACCTTC CSATDLPYGYTF
. TRBJ1-1 many 15 TRBV6-1 TGTGCCAGCAATAACCCAGGGGATCTCAACACTGAAGCTTTCTTT CASNNPGDLNTEAFF
. TRBJ2-1 . 14 TRBV6-1 TGTGCCAGCAGCCCCAGGGGGAGGCGGAATGAGCAGTTCTTC CASSPRGRRNEQFF
. TRBJ2-1 few 15 TRBV6-5 TGTGCCAGCAGTTACTCGACGCGGGGCCTTGCGGAGCAGTTCTTC CASSYSTRGLAEQFF
. TRBJ2-7 many 15 TRBV5-1 TGCGCCAGCAGCTTGGGAGGAGCTCACCCCTACGAGCAGTACTTC CASSLGGAHPYEQYF
. TRBJ2-2 many 16 TRBV19 TGTGCCAGTAGTATAGGGGGCTGGGAGAACACCGGGGAGCTGTTTTTT CASSIGGWENTGELFF
. TRBJ1-4 many 13 TRBV7-2 TGTGCCAGCAGCTTACGCAGGAGTGAAAAACTGTTTTTT CASSLRRSEKLFF
TRBD1 TRBJ2-5 few 15 TRBV4-2 TGTGCCAGCAGCCAACTCTCAACAGGGGGGGAGACCCAGTACTTC CASSQLSTGGETQYF
. TRBJ2-3 . 13 TRBV3-1 TGTGCCAGCAGCCAAAGCCTGACAGATACGCAGTATTTT CASSQSLTDTQYF
. TRBJ1-1 few 15 TRBV13 TGTGCCAGCAGCTTAGGTAACAACTTGAACACTGAAGCTTTCTTT CASSLGNNLNTEAFF
. TRBJ2-3 . 13 TRBV7-3 TGTGCCAGCAGTTCCTATACCGCGGATACGCAGTATTTT CASSSYTADTQYF
. TRBJ2-3 many 14 TRBV9 TGTGCCAGCAGCCCCTGGAAATACACAGATACGCAGTATTTT CASSPWKYTDTQYF
TRBD2 TRBJ2-3 many 17 TRBV7-2 TGTGCCAGCAGCTTAAGCGGGACTAGCGGGACTGCAGATACGCAGTATTTT CASSLSGTSGTADTQYF
. TRBJ2-7 few 13 TRBV29-1 TGCAGCGTTGACGGAACTTCCCCCTACGAGCAGTACTTC CSVDGTSPYEQYF
. TRBJ2-1 . 16 TRBV19 TGTGCCAGTAGTGGGGGCCTCGGTAGAGTATACAATGAGCAGTTCTTC CASSGGLGRVYNEQFF
. TRBJ1-5 many 15 TRBV11-2 TGTGCCAGCAGCAGAAACGGCGGGTCCAGTCAGCCCCAGCATTTT CASSRNGGSSQPQHF
. TRBJ2-1 . 14 TRBV6-1 TGTGCCAGCAAAAAGGGGCGTGCTTCCAATGAGCAGTTCTTC CASKKGRASNEQFF
TRBD1 TRBJ1-2 . 15 TRBV18 TGTGCCAGCTCACAGGACAGGGGGCAAGACTATGGCTACACCTTC CASSQDRGQDYGYTF
TRBD2 TRBJ2-5 many 18 TRBV6-1 TGTGCCAGCAGTGACAGGGGACTAGCGGGAGGGCCGGCAGAGACCCAGTACTTC CASSDRGLAGGPAETQYF
TRBD1 TRBJ1-2 . 16 TRBV7-2 TGTGCCAGCACCCTTGGGACAGGGGGGCGAGGTTATGGCTACACCTTC CASTLGTGGRGYGYTF
TRBD1 TRBJ1-5 few 14 TRBV6-5 TGTGCCAGCAGTTACTCGGGACAGAATCAGCCCCAGCATTTT CASSYSGQNQPQHF
TRBD2 TRBJ2-3 few 19 TRBV9 TGTGCCAGCAGCGTAGCGGGGTCTAGCGGGAGGACTAGCACAGATACGCAGTATTTT CASSVAGSSGRTSTDTQYF
. TRBJ1-2 many 14 TRBV14 TGTGCCAGCAGCCAAGACTTCTCCCTCTATGGCTACACCTTC CASSQDFSLYGYTF
. TRBJ2-7 many 13 TRBV2 TGTGCCAGCAGGACCGACATGTCTTACGAGCAGTACTTC CASRTDMSYEQYF
TRBD1 TRBJ1-1 many 13 TRBV2 TGTGCCAGCACACGACAGGGGGAAACTGAAGCTTTCTTT CASTRQGETEAFF
. TRBJ1-2 . 15 TRBV7-9 TGTGCCGGCAGCCCAGTTGGCAGGCCCGCGGATGGCTACACCTTC CAGSPVGRPADGYTF
. TRBJ2-3 many 13 TRBV11-2 TGTGCCAGCAGCTTAGCGGGTTCAGATACGCAGTATTTT CASSLAGSDTQYF
. TRBJ2-3 . 15 TRBV27 TGTGCCAGCAGTTTGGGCAGGTTACGCACAGATACGCAGTATTTT CASSLGRLRTDTQYF
TRBD1 TRBJ1-1 many 13 TRBV12-3/TRBV12-4 TGTGCCAGCAGGAGGACAGGGGGCGCTGAAGCTTTCTTT CASRRTGGAEAFF
TRBD1 TRBJ2-7 . 13 TRBV11-1 TGTGCCAGCAGCTCGGACAGGGCGGGCGAGCAGTACTTC CASSSDRAGEQYF
. TRBJ1-2 . 13 TRBV10-3 TGTGCCATCAGTGAGTCGAACAGGGATGGCTACACCTTC CAISESNRDGYTF
TRBD1 TRBJ2-3 . 14 TRBV7-9 TGTGCCAGCAGCCCCTGGACAGGGACAGATACGCAGTATTTT CASSPWTGTDTQYF
TRBD2 TRBJ2-5 many 15 TRBV27 TGTGCCAGCAGCTCCTCATCTCTAGCGGGAGAGGTTGGGTACTTC CASSSSSLAGEVGYF
. TRBJ2-3 many 14 TRBV6-1 TGTGCCAGCAGCGGACTACCCCTGGGGGATACGCAGTATTTT CASSGLPLGDTQYF
TRBD1 TRBJ2-7 few 14 TRBV28 TGTGCCAGCAGTTTGGTGACAGGGTACCACGAGCAGTACTTC CASSLVTGYHEQYF
TRBD2 TRBJ2-3 . 15 TRBV20-1 TGCAGTGCCAGCTCGGAGCGGGAGGACACAGATACGCAGTATTTT CSASSEREDTDTQYF
. TRBJ2-7 . 12 TRBV10-3 TGTGCCACCGCCCCTAGCTCCTACGAGCAGTACTTC CATAPSSYEQYF
. TRBJ2-7 few 15 TRBV18 TGTGCCAGCTCTCCTATGGCAGCAGTAGACTACGAGCAGTACTTC CASSPMAAVDYEQYF
. TRBJ2-3 . 15 TRBV9 TGTGCCAGCAGCGTAGGAGGTATACTCACAGATACGCAGTATTTT CASSVGGILTDTQYF